This TCR beta chain was sequenced during a study of patients and donors after allogeneic stem cell transplantation. The V gene's germline CDR1 is DFQATT and CDR2 SNEGSKA (reference sequence). Trimming removed 1 base from V and 0 bases from J; junction bases left unmatched: 6. The CDR3 loop spans 17 amino acids. TCRdb itself ran the RT-PCR reads through MiXCR, one entry per CDR3 protein. The sample holds under 30,000 distinct CDR3 sequences, about 8% seen once. J is TRBJ2-1 and V is TRBV20-1; 10 bases are shared with TRBD2. The clonotype was recovered from a human donor who was either an allogeneic HSCT recipient or a stem cell or donor lymphocyte infusion donor (not recorded which). It is not recorded whose cells these are; they may come from a transplant donor. The sequencing input was blood, either unsorted or a sorted T cell fraction (not recorded which). Here the CDR3 reads CSARAPAGGSSYNEQFF. In DNA, the CDR3 is TGCAGTGCTAGAGCCCCAGCGGGGGGGAGCTCCTACAATGAGCAGTTCTTC.